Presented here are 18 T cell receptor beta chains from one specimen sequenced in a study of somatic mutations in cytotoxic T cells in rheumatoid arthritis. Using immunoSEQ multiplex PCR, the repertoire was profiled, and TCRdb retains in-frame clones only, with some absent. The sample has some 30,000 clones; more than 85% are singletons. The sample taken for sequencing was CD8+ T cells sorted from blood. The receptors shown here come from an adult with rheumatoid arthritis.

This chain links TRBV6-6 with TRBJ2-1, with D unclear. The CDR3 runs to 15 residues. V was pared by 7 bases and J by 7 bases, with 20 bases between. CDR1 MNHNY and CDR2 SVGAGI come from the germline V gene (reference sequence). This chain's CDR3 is CASTPGWEGRNEQFF. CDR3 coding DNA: TGTGCCAGCACCCCAGGTTGGGAAGGTAGGAATGAGCAGTTCTTC.

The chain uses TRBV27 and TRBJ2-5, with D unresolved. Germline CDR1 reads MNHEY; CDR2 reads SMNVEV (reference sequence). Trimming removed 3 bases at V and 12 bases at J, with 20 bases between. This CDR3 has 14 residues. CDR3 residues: CASSLGPRLRKKYF. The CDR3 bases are TGTGCCAGCAGTTTGGGTCCCCGGCTCCGAAAAAAGTACTTC.

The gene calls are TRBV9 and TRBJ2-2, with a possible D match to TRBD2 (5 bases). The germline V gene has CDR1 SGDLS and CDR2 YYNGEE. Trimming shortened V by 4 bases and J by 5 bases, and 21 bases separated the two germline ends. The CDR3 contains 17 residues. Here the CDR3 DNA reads TGTGCCAGCAGCTTCGAGTATGGGAGTAAGGGTACCGGGGAGCTGTTTTTT. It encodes CASSFEYGSKGTGELFF.

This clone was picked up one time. Here the CDR3 DNA reads TGTGCCAGCACCTCCATGGGTCAGCCCCAGCATTTT. It specifies CASTSMGQPQHF. The chain carries TRBV27 and TRBJ1-5, with D uncertain. Germline-derived CDR1 and CDR2 are MNHEY and SMNVEV (reference sequence). This CDR3 is 12 amino acids long. Trimming cost V 7 bases and J 6 bases, with 10 bases left between them.

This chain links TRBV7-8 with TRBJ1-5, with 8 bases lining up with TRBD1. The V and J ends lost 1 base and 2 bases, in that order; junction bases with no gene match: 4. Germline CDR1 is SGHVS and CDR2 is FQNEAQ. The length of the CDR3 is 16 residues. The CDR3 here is CASSLGATGGNQPQHF. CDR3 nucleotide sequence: TGTGCCAGCAGCTTAGGCGCGACAGGGGGCAATCAGCCCCAGCATTTT.

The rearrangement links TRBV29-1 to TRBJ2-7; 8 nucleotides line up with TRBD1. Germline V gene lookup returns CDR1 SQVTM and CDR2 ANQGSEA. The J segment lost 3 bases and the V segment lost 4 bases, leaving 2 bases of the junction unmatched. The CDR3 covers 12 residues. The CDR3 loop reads CSVAGQGYEQYF. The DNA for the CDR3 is TGCAGCGTTGCAGGACAGGGCTACGAGCAGTACTTC.

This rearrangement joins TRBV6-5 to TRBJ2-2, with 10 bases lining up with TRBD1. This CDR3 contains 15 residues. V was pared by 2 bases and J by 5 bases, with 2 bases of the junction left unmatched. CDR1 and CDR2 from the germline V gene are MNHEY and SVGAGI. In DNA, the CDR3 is TGTGCCAGCAGTTACGGGACAGGGGATACCGGGGAGCTGTTTTTT. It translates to CASSYGTGDTGELFF.

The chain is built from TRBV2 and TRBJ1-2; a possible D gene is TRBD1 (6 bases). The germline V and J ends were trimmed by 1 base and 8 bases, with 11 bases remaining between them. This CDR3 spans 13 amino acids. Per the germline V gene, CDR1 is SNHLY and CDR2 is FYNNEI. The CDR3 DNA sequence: TGTGCCAGCAGTGAAGGAACAGGGAACGGCTACACCTTC. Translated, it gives CASSEGTGNGYTF.

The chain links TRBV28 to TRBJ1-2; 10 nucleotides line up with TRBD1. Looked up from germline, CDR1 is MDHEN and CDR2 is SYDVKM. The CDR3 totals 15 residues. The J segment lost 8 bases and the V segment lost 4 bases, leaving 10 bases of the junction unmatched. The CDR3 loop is CASSSPGTGVLGYTF. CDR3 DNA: TGTGCCAGCAGTTCCCCGGGGACAGGGGTGTTGGGCTACACCTTC.

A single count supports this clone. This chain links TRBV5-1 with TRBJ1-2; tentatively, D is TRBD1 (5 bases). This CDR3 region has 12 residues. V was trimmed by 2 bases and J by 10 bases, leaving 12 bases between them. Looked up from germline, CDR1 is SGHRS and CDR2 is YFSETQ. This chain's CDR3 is CASSFPGVDYTF. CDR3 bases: TGCGCCAGCAGCTTTCCGGGGGTCGACTACACCTTC.

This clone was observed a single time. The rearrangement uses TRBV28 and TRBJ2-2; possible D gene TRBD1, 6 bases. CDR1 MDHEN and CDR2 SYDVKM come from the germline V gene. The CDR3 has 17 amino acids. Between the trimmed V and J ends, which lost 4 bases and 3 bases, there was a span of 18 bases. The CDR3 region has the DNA TGTGCCAGCAGTTCGGACCGGGACAAGGGATACACCGGGGAGCTGTTTTTT. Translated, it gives CASSSDRDKGYTGELFF.

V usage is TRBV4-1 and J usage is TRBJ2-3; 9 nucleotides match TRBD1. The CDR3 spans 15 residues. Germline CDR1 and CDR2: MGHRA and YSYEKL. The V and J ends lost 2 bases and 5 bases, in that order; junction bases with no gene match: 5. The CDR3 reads CASSQPGQGGDTQYF. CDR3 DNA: TGCGCCAGCAGCCAACCGGGACAGGGAGGAGATACGCAGTATTTT.

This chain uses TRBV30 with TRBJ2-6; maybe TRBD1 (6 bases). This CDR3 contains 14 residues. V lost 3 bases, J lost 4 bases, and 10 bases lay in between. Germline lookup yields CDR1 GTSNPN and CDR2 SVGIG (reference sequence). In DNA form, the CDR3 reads TGTGCCTGGAGCCCCGGGACAGGGGCCAACGTCCTGACTTTC. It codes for CAWSPGTGANVLTF.

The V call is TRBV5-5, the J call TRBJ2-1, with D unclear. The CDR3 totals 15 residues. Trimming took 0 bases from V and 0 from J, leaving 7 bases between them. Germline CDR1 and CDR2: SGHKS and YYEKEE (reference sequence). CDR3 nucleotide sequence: TGTGCCAGCAGCTTGGTTTATAGCTCCTACAATGAGCAGTTCTTC. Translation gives CASSLVYSSYNEQFF.

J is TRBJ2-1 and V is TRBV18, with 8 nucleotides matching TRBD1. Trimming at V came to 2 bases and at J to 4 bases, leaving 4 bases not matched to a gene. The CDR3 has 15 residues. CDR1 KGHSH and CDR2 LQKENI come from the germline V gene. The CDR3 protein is CASSPSDREYNEQFF. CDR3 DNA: TGTGCCAGCTCACCATCGGACAGGGAGTACAATGAGCAGTTCTTC.

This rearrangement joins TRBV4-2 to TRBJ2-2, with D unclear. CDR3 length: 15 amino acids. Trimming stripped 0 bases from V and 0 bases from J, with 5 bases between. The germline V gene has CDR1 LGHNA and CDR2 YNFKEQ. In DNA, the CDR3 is TGTGCCAGCAGCCAAGAGGGTTCGAACACCGGGGAGCTGTTTTTT. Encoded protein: CASSQEGSNTGELFF.

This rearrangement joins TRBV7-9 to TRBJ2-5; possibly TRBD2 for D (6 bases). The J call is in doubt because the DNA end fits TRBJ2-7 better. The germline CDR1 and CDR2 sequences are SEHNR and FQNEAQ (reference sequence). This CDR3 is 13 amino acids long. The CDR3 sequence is CASRGGAPLEQYF. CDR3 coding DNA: TGTGCCAGCAGAGGCGGGGCCCCCCTCGAGCAGTACTTC.

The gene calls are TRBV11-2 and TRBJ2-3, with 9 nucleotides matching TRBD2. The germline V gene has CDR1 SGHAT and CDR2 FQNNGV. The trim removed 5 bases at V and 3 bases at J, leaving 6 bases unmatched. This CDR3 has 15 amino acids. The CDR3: CASSPDSGGTDTQYF. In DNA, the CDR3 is TGTGCCAGCAGCCCAGACAGCGGGGGGACAGATACGCAGTATTTT.